This entry lists 6 T cell receptor beta chains sequenced from one sample in a study of CD8+CD57+ T cells in acquired aplastic anemia. An expansion of CD8+CD57+ cells by flow cytometry had been shown in patients chosen for sequencing. Genomic DNA acted as the template from which TCR beta VDJ combination and CDR3 sequence profiling were carried out. TCRdb itself ran the reads through MiXCR, one entry per CDR3 protein. Seen here are about 470,000 distinct CDR3 sequences, around 30% observed once, and the top ten hold 0.7% to 1%. The sequencing sample was made of sorted CD4+, CD8+, or CD8+CD57+ T cells (not recorded which) from PBMCs. Receptor source: a human donor with aplastic anemia.

The rearrangement joins TRBV7-2 to TRBJ2-3; D possibly corresponds to TRBD2 (7 bases). Trimming shortened V by 6 bases and J by 5 bases, and 12 bases separated the two germline ends. Germline-derived CDR1 and CDR2 are SGHTA and FQGNSA. This CDR3 has 13 residues. The CDR3 sequence is CASRGGAEDTQYF. The CDR3 region has the DNA TGTGCCAGCAGGGGGGGGGCCGAAGATACGCAGTATTTT.

On this clonotype: Being one base from a much bigger clone, this may be a read error. The rearrangement joins TRBV20-1 to TRBJ1-2; D gene unclear. The CDR3 spans 13 residues. V lost 6 bases and J 0 bases, leaving 11 bases between the germline ends. Germline V gene lookup returns CDR1 DFQATT and CDR2 SNEGSKA (reference sequence). The CDR3 here is CSASIAANYGYTF. The CDR3 DNA sequence: TGCAGTGCCTCGATAGCCGCTAACTATGGCTACACCTTC.

The sample holds a few counts of this clonotype. This chain uses TRBV19 with TRBJ2-7, with 7 bases identical to TRBD2. The germline CDR1 and CDR2 sequences are LNHDA and SQIVND (reference sequence). The length of the CDR3 is 15 residues. V shed 3 bases and J 2 bases; nucleotides not matched to a gene: 7. The CDR3 DNA follows: TGTGCCAGTAGTATTCGAGCGGGGACGCCCTACGAGCAGTACTTC. Translation: CASSIRAGTPYEQYF.

This clonotype has only a few counts. V gene TRBV12-5 combines with J gene TRBJ2-7; D might be TRBD1 (5 bases). There are 14 residues in the CDR3. Germline CDR1 and CDR2: LGHNT and FRNRAP. V was cut by 6 bases and J by 7 bases, with 19 bases left in between. Written as DNA, the CDR3 is TGTGCTAGTGGCCCGATAGGGCAGGGTGCGGAGCAGTACTTC. Translation gives CASGPIGQGAEQYF. Full variable domain (outside the CDR3, taken from reference TRBV12-5 and TRBJ2-7): DARVTQTPRHKVTEMGQEVTMRCQPILGHNTVFWYRQTMMQGLELLAYFRNRAPLDDSGMPKDRFSAEMPDATLATLKIQPSEPRDSAVYFCASGPIGQGAEQYFGPGTRLTVT.

Many counts were recorded for this clonotype. The chain employs TRBV29-1 and TRBJ1-1, with D hard to call. The ends were cut back, 7 bases at V and 8 bases at J, with 11 bases in the middle. In germline, CDR1 is SQVTM, CDR2 ANQGSEA. This CDR3 region has 10 residues. The CDR3 sequence: CSAILQEAFF. CDR3 coding DNA: TGCAGCGCGATATTACAGGAAGCTTTCTTT.

The chain employs TRBV28 and TRBJ1-5, with a possible D match to TRBD1 (6 bases). CDR3 length: 13 amino acids. V was cut by 7 bases and J by 5 bases, with 12 bases left in between. CDR1 is MDHEN and CDR2 is SYDVKM in the germline V gene. CDR3 loop: CASTVGADQPQHF. CDR3 in DNA: TGTGCCAGCACGGTGGGGGCAGATCAGCCCCAGCATTTT.